This T cell receptor (beta chain) was captured by sequencing in a study of T cells after yellow fever vaccination. Findings and limits, study-wide: The study found a weaker secondary response that peaked faster, day 5 versus 15.

Generation of TCR cDNA used 5'RACE template switching (which added a universal primer site and UMIs). In TCRdb, the 5' RACE reads were re-called with MiXCR into one record per CDR3 protein. The sample comprises 200,000 to 300,000 distinct CDR3 sequences, approximately 3.5% of which are singletons, and around 20% rests with the top ten. Points on this clonotype: Its target is not known.

The germline V gene has CDR1 MDHEN and CDR2 SYDVKM. The ends lost 7 bases at V and 10 bases at J; junction bases unmatched: 10. This CDR3 spans 14 amino acids. Sequenced here: PBMCs, sampled 15 days after the yellow fever booster vaccination. The rearrangement links TRBV28 to TRBJ2-1; 10 nucleotides match TRBD2. This clonotype was obtained from a young man who received the YFV17D yellow fever vaccine. CDR3 sequence (DNA): TGTGCCAGCACAACGACTAGCGGGTCTAGGGAGCAGTTCTTC. Protein: CASTTTSGSREQFF.